One sample yielded the 27 T cell receptor beta chains listed below, sequenced in a study of T cells in women clearing cervical HPV infection. The protocol was immunoSEQ multiplex PCR, while the TCRdb copy is restricted to in-frame clones and leaves out a portion. In total, the table holds 21,000 or so clones. The sequencing sample was made of blood buffy coat. The receptor set was obtained from a woman between 18 and 70 years old with a cervical HPV16 infection that either progressed to CIN3+ or cleared (not recorded which).

Regarding this clone: The sequenced fragment ends 3 residues before the CDR3 boundary, so the rest is inferred from the germline J gene. The chain has TRBV30 and TRBJ1-1; D remains unclear. CDR3 size: 13 residues. The V end lost 3 bases, the J end lost 1 base, and 9 bases lay between the germline ends. Germline loops: CDR1 GTSNPN, CDR2 SVGIG (reference sequence). The CDR3 bases that were read are TGTGCCTGGAGCATCGATAGGAACACTGAA. As protein: CAWSIDRNTE. The full-length CDR3 reads as CAWSIDRNTEAFF. The complete variable domain, with remaining parts taken from reference TRBV30 and TRBJ1-1, reads SQTIHQWPATLVQPVGSPLSLECTVEGTSNPNLYWYRQAAGRGLQLLFYSVGIGQISSEVPQNLSASRPQDRQFILSSKKLLLSDSGFYLCAWSIDRNTEAFFGQGTRLTVV.

Details on this clone: The CDR3 goes on 3 residues after the read ends, and that part is filled in from the germline J gene. This chain uses TRBV10-2 with TRBJ1-2; D is possibly TRBD1 (5 bases). This CDR3 has 16 residues. The germline V gene encodes CDR1 WSHSY and CDR2 SAAADI. Trimming stripped 2 bases from V and 5 bases from J, with 18 bases between. CDR3 sequence reads: CASSENSGAGNYGYTF. The sequenced CDR3 bases are TGCGCCAGCAGTGAGAATTCTGGGGCAGGGAATTATGGC.

For this clone: The read falls 3 residues short of the CDR3 end, and the missing part is taken from the germline J gene. This chain joins TRBV7-8 and TRBJ2-1; tentatively, D is TRBD1 (6 bases). Looked up from germline, CDR1 is SGHVS and CDR2 is FQNEAQ. The CDR3 has 18 amino acids. Deletions cut 4 bases from V and 4 bases from J, with 23 bases between. The CDR3 DNA, read in part, is TGTGCCAGCAGCTATGGGAATTGGCACAGGGAATTTTACAATGAG. Translation: CASSYGNWHREFYNE. From start to end, the CDR3 is CASSYGNWHREFYNEQFF.

In regard to this clone: From the germline J gene comes the end of the CDR3, since the read stops 3 residues before it. This sequence joins TRBV19 and TRBJ2-3; tentatively, D is TRBD2 (5 bases). Per the germline V gene, CDR1 is LNHDA and CDR2 is SQIVND (reference sequence). This CDR3 comprises 13 residues. The CDR3 bases that were read are TGTGCCAGTAGCCTGGGAGCGGACGAGACG. This gives the protein CASSLGADET. The entire CDR3 sequence reads CASSLGADETQYF.

About this clone itself: The CDR3 extends 3 residues past the end of the read, so its final part is completed from the germline J gene. This chain joins TRBV2 and TRBJ2-3; unclear D gene. CDR1 is SNHLY, CDR2 FYNNEI, per germline. CDR3 length: 12 amino acids. The CDR3 protein is CASITNQETQYF. Partial CDR3 DNA: TGTGCCAGCATAACTAATCAAGAGACG.

The chain's CDR3 is CASHGLAGIDEQYF. The CDR3 bases that were read are TGTGCCAGCCATGGACTAGCGGGGATCGACGAG. This chain links TRBV2 with TRBJ2-7; TRBD2 aligns across 12 bases. The read stops 3 residues short of the end of the CDR3; the missing end is completed from the germline J gene. This CDR3 region has 14 residues. The trim removed 8 bases at V and 5 bases at J, leaving 7 bases unmatched. Germline CDR1 reads SNHLY; CDR2 reads FYNNEI.

Remarks on this clone: The read terminates 3 residues before the CDR3 end, so the remaining end is supplied by the germline J gene. The chain uses TRBV15 and TRBJ2-7, with 7 bases lining up with TRBD1. This CDR3 is 13 amino acids long. J lost 5 bases, V lost 4 bases, and 5 bases had no gene match. Germline loops: CDR1 LNHNV, CDR2 YYDKDF (reference sequence). The covered CDR3 bases are TGTGCCACCAGCAAAGGGGGCGGCGACGAG. Its translation: CATSKGGGDE. In full, the CDR3 reads CATSKGGGDEQYF.

Remarks on this clone: The CDR3 is cut off 3 residues early in the read; its end comes from the germline J gene. The V call is TRBV30, the J call TRBJ2-1, with D possibly TRBD1 on 5 matching bases. The CDR3 has 12 amino acids. Looked up from germline, CDR1 is GTSNPN and CDR2 is SVGIG (reference sequence). V lost 8 bases and J lost 9, with 17 bases in between. The CDR3 sequence is CALGSGPIEQFF. The CDR3 DNA, read in part, is TGTGCCCTCGGTTCAGGGCCCATTGAG.

For this clone: Read coverage stops 3 residues before the CDR3 terminus; the germline J gene supplies the remainder. J is TRBJ2-1 and V is TRBV11-2; D gene uncertain. The length of the CDR3 is 14 residues. Germline V lookup: CDR1 SGHAT, CDR2 FQNNGV. The V and J ends lost 3 bases and 7 bases respectively, with 13 bases between them. The CDR3 is CASSLQGLSNEQFF. CDR3 bases read: TGTGCCAGCAGCTTGCAAGGGTTATCAAATGAG.

A remark on this clone: The read ends 3 residues early relative to the CDR3; the germline J gene fills the gap. The chain joins TRBV28 to TRBJ2-7, with D hard to call. Per the germline V gene, CDR1 is MDHEN and CDR2 is SYDVKM. CDR3 length: 15 amino acids. V was pared by 2 bases and J by 4 bases, with 15 bases between. The sequenced part of the CDR3 DNA is TGTGCCAGCAGTTTACTCTCGCAGTTAAAGTACGAG. This codes for CASSLLSQLKYE. The whole CDR3 is CASSLLSQLKYEQYF. The whole variable domain, remainder taken from reference TRBV28 and TRBJ2-7, is DVKVTQSSRYLVKRTGEKVFLECVQDMDHENMFWYRQDPGLGLRLIYFSYDVKMKEKGDIPEGYSVSREKKERFSLILESASTNQTSMYLCASSLLSQLKYEQYFGPGTRLTVT.

Worth noting for this clone: The CDR3 end lies 3 residues beyond the end of the read and is filled in from the germline J gene. The chain employs TRBV20-1 and TRBJ2-7; TRBD1 aligns across 7 bases. With V trimmed by 0 bases and J by 5 bases, 16 bases remained unmatched. The CDR3 totals 17 residues. Germline-derived CDR1 and CDR2 are DFQATT and SNEGSKA (reference sequence). Here the CDR3 reads CSARDLNLDRVIDEQYF. The CDR3 bases that were read are TGCAGTGCTAGAGACCTAAACCTAGACAGGGTAATCGACGAG.

A word on this clone: The CDR3 end lies 3 residues beyond the end of the read and is filled in from the germline J gene. The chain is built from TRBV30 and TRBJ1-1; D is unclear. Deletions cut 3 bases from V and 2 bases from J, with 13 bases between. Looked up from germline, CDR1 is GTSNPN and CDR2 is SVGIG (reference sequence). CDR3 length: 14 residues. The part of the CDR3 DNA that was read is TGTGCCTGGAGGGAACTGGAGGGCAACACTGAA. This codes for CAWRELEGNTE. The whole CDR3 is CAWRELEGNTEAFF.

Details on this clone: The missing CDR3 end, 3 residues past where the read stops, is filled in from the germline J gene. The rearrangement uses TRBV20-1 and TRBJ2-1; 11 bases fit TRBD1. The ends lost 3 bases at V and 7 bases at J; junction bases unmatched: 11. Germline V gene lookup returns CDR1 DFQATT and CDR2 SNEGSKA (reference sequence). The CDR3 contains 16 residues. The sequenced CDR3 bases are TGCAGTGCTAGGCTACCGGGACAGGGGGTAGAGAATGAG. Residues: CSARLPGQGVENE. The whole CDR3 protein reads CSARLPGQGVENEQFF.

As regards this clone: Read data end 3 residues before the CDR3 end; the end is taken from the germline J gene. V is TRBV7-9 and J is TRBJ2-7, with 8 bases aligning to TRBD1. Trimming at V came to 5 bases and at J to 2 bases, leaving 8 bases not matched to a gene. Germline V CDR1 and CDR2: SEHNR, FQNEAQ (reference sequence). There are 15 residues in the CDR3. The covered CDR3 bases are TGTGCCAGCAGCACGGACAGGGATACTACCTACGAG. This encodes CASSTDRDTTYE. The whole CDR3 protein is CASSTDRDTTYEQYF.

As to this clone: The read is 3 residues too short to cover the CDR3 end, so that end is filled in from the germline J gene. The chain has TRBV2 and TRBJ1-1, with 8 bases matching TRBD1. The CDR3 contains 14 residues. From germline, CDR1 is SNHLY and CDR2 FYNNEI. After removal of 6 bases from V and 5 bases from J, the junction contained 8 bases not matched to a gene. CDR3 amino acids: CASRRTGGGTEAFF. The DNA read from the CDR3 is TGTGCCAGCAGAAGAACAGGGGGGGGGACTGAA.

Regarding this clone: The CDR3 end falls 3 residues outside the read, so it is completed with the germline J gene. This sequence joins TRBV5-1 and TRBJ1-2; tentatively, D is TRBD1 (6 bases). The ends were cut back, 0 bases at V and 4 bases at J, with 10 bases in the middle. The CDR3 runs 14 residues. Germline values: CDR1 SGHRS, CDR2 YFSETQ. The CDR3 bases that were read are TGCGCCAGCAGCTTGGATGGGGGCGCCTATGGC. Its translation: CASSLDGGAYG. In full, the CDR3 reads CASSLDGGAYGYTF.

About this clone itself: The CDR3 extends 3 residues past the end of the read, so its final part is completed from the germline J gene. The rearrangement links TRBV9 to TRBJ2-2, with 9 bases that match TRBD2. The CDR3 totals 17 residues. V dropped 4 bases and J dropped 2; count of bases not matched to a gene: 9. Germline V gives CDR1 SGDLS, CDR2 YYNGEE. The CDR3 sequence is CASSQTAGGPNTGELFF. The sequenced CDR3 bases are TGTGCCAGCAGCCAGACGGCGGGGGGGCCCAACACCGGGGAG.

On this clone: Read coverage stops 3 residues before the CDR3 terminus; the germline J gene supplies the remainder. This sequence joins TRBV10-3 and TRBJ1-4; 8 bases are a match to TRBD1. The V gene end was trimmed by 8 bases and the J gene end by 5 bases; junction bases not matched to a gene: 7. The germline gives CDR1 ENHRY, CDR2 SYGVKD. The CDR3 loop spans 14 amino acids. CDR3 in amino acids: CAISGGQENEKLFF. The CDR3 bases that were read are TGTGCCATCTCTGGGGGACAGGAGAATGAAAAA.

About this clone itself: The read ends 3 residues early relative to the CDR3; the germline J gene fills the gap. V and J are TRBV14 and TRBJ1-4, with a tentative D call TRBD1 (5 bases). V lost 3 bases, J lost 2 bases, and 19 bases lay in between. Germline V gives CDR1 SGHDN, CDR2 FVKESK. This CDR3 spans 18 amino acids. CDR3 DNA, as far as it was read: TGTGCCAGCAGCCAGAGGAGGGCAGGGTTGTCGACTAATGAAAAA. Residues: CASSQRRAGLSTNEK. The CDR3 reads in full as CASSQRRAGLSTNEKLFF.

Comments on this clone: The observed sequence ends 3 residues before the CDR3 terminus, with the missing tail filled in from the germline J gene. The chain has TRBV10-3 and TRBJ2-3, with D uncertain. CDR1 and CDR2 (germline): ENHRY, SYGVKD. CDR3 size: 13 residues. The CDR3 region is CAISVQIQETQYF. The covered CDR3 bases are TGTGCCATCAGTGTGCAGATCCAAGAGACG.

Note on this clone: Read coverage stops 3 residues before the CDR3 terminus; the germline J gene supplies the remainder. This chain connects TRBV6-1 to TRBJ1-5; D is unresolved. This CDR3 has 17 residues. Germline CDR1 reads MNHNS; CDR2 reads SASEGT. V was pared by 0 bases and J by 2 bases, with 14 bases between. The sequenced CDR3 bases are TGTGCCAGCAGTGAAGCCCCCGTTGTTAGCGGCAATCAGCCC. Translated, it gives CASSEAPVVSGNQP. The CDR3 as a whole reads CASSEAPVVSGNQPQHF.

By frequency, this clone registers medium-sized. The read halts 3 residues ahead of the CDR3 end, with the missing end drawn from the germline J gene. The chain combines TRBV7-1 with TRBJ2-7; 13 bases are shared with TRBD2. TRBV7-1 is identified as an open reading frame with a role that is uncertain. The V segment lost 3 bases and the J segment 3 bases; nucleotides outside the gene matches: 17. The CDR3 loop spans 20 amino acids. The CDR3 sequence is CASSSPPGTSGIFRSYEQYF. The DNA read from the CDR3 is TGTGCCAGCAGCTCTCCACCCGGGACTAGCGGGATTTTTAGGAGCTACGAG.

With regard to this clone: The CDR3 end is not reached by the read, which stops 3 residues before it; the germline J gene fills it in. The chain uses TRBV19 and TRBJ2-2, with 9 bases identical to TRBD1. The CDR3 loop spans 13 amino acids. Germline CDR1 is LNHDA and CDR2 is SQIVND (reference sequence). J gave up 6 bases and V 6 bases, and 2 bases lay outside the gene matches. The part of the CDR3 DNA that was read is TGTGCCAGTAGGGGACAGGGATCCGGGGAG. It codes for CASRGQGSGE. The complete CDR3 reads CASRGQGSGELFF.

As for this clone: The read ends 3 residues early relative to the CDR3; the germline J gene fills the gap. The V gene is TRBV19, the J gene TRBJ2-7; 7 bases map to TRBD1. CDR3 length: 14 residues. The germline CDR1 and CDR2 sequences are LNHDA and SQIVND (reference sequence). Trimming at V came to 4 bases and at J to 2 bases, leaving 5 bases not matched to a gene. Incomplete CDR3 DNA: TGTGCCAGTAGTACCCGGGACAGCCCCTACGAG. Residues: CASSTRDSPYE. The entire CDR3 protein reads CASSTRDSPYEQYF. Looking up the rest from reference TRBV19 and TRBJ2-7 gives the full variable domain: DGGITQSPKYLFRKEGQNVTLSCEQNLNHDAMYWYRQDPGQGLRLIYYSQIVNDFQKGDIAEGYSVSREKKESFPLTVTSAQKNPTAFYLCASSTRDSPYEQYFGPGTRLTVT.

As concerns this clone: Sequencing ends 3 residues short of the CDR3 end; the germline J gene provides the rest. The chain combines TRBV6-4 with TRBJ2-3; unclear D gene. V lost 0 bases, J lost 5 bases, and 3 bases lay in between. The length of the CDR3 is 12 residues. Per the germline V gene, CDR1 is MRHNA and CDR2 is SNTAGT. CDR3 DNA (partial): TGTGCCAGCAGTGACTCAGGAGATACG. As protein: CASSDSGDT. The CDR3 as a whole reads CASSDSGDTQYF.

On this clone: The CDR3 goes on 3 residues after the read ends, and that part is filled in from the germline J gene. The V call is TRBV5-4, the J call TRBJ1-2; 8 nucleotides agree with TRBD1. The germline V gene encodes CDR1 SGHNT and CDR2 YYREEE (reference sequence). The CDR3 contains 15 residues. V was pared by 5 bases and J by 1 base, with 7 bases of the junction left unmatched. Incomplete CDR3 DNA: TGTGCCAGCAGGCGCACAGGGGGTATTAACTATGGC. Translating gives CASRRTGGINYG. The entire CDR3 protein is CASRRTGGINYGYTF. Complete variable domain (other parts from reference TRBV5-4 and TRBJ1-2): ETGVTQSPTHLIKTRGQQVTLRCSSQSGHNTVSWYQQALGQGPQFIFQYYREEENGRGNFPPRFSGLQFPNYSSELNVNALELDDSALYLCASRRTGGINYGYTFGSGTRLTVV.

In the case of this clone: The sequence runs out 3 residues before the end of the CDR3; the remainder is reconstructed from the germline J gene. The genes are TRBV11-2 and TRBJ1-3; D is possibly TRBD1 (5 bases). Germline CDR1 is SGHAT and CDR2 is FQNNGV. The CDR3 is made up of 15 amino acids. V was pared by 5 bases and J by 4 bases, with 15 bases between. Incomplete CDR3 DNA: TGTGCCAGCAGCGAACGGGGGGTTGGAGGAAACACC. Translation: CASSERGVGGNT. The whole CDR3 reads CASSERGVGGNTIYF. Full variable domain (missing parts from reference TRBV11-2 and TRBJ1-3): EAGVAQSPRYKIIEKRQSVAFWCNPISGHATLYWYQQILGQGPKLLIQFQNNGVVDDSQLPKDRFSAERLKGVDSTLKIQPAKLEDSAVYLCASSERGVGGNTIYFGEGSWLTVV.